The TCR beta chain described here comes from a study of blood T cell repertoires in COVID-19. The overall study: COVID-19 samples from acute and convalescent phases originated in the United States, Italy and Spain. T cells, B-cell-depleted T cells, or PBMCs provided the cDNA or gDNA that served as material.

In the study's own analysis: Estimation of nucleated cell counts was performed using reference gene primer amplification. Profiled with immunoSEQ multiplex PCR; TCRdb holds only in-frame clones, not every one. Clone size and the V and J calls come from that table; the DNA yielded D and trimming. The table lists 150,000 to 200,000 clones, about three quarters of them singletons. CDR1 is SGHAT and CDR2 is FQNNGV in the germline V gene. The J segment lost 8 bases and the V segment lost 1 base, leaving 7 bases of the junction unmatched. CDR3 length: 16 amino acids. The chain uses TRBV11-2 and TRBJ1-6, with 8 bases lining up with TRBD1. The clonotype originates from a woman in her 70s with acute or convalescent COVID-19. Sequences were obtained from peripheral blood. For the CDR3, the DNA is TGTGCCAGCAGCTTAGGGGCAGGGGGCTACCATTCACCCCTCCACTTT. Encoded protein: CASSLGAGGYHSPLHF.